Below, 8 T cell receptor beta chains from the same sample are listed, as sequenced in a study of blood T cell repertoires in COVID-19. TCRdb keeps only in-frame clones here, not all; method: immunoSEQ multiplex PCR. This sample yields under 300,000 clones, of which approximately 84% are seen a single time; approximately 1.5% belongs to the top ten. Sequenced: peripheral blood. These receptors were obtained from a human donor with COVID-19, enrolled during active disease. The donor label of this sample is uncertain.

V gene TRBV27 combines with J gene TRBJ1-1, with a weak D call TRBD1 (6 bases). This CDR3 has 14 amino acids. Trimming removed 5 bases at V and 3 bases at J, with 13 bases between. CDR1 is MNHEY, CDR2 SMNVEV, per germline (reference sequence). This chain's CDR3 is CASSRRGAHTEAFF. The CDR3 bases are TGTGCCAGCAGTAGGCGGGGGGCGCACACTGAAGCTTTCTTT.

The chain combines TRBV27 with TRBJ1-2; the match to TRBD1 covers 7 bases. Germline CDR1 and CDR2: MNHEY and SMNVEV (reference sequence). V dropped 6 bases and J dropped 4; count of bases not matched to a gene: 8. CDR3 length equals 14 residues. The CDR3 DNA reads TGTGCCAGCAGATCCTCAGGGGGTCCCTATGGCTACACCTTC. It encodes CASRSSGGPYGYTF.

This chain joins TRBV3-1 (or the pseudogene TRBV3-2) and TRBJ2-3, with TRBD1 matching 10 bases. Germline assignment: CDR1 LGHDT and CDR2 YNNKEL (reference sequence). V shed 1 base and J 5 bases; nucleotides not matched to a gene: 3. CDR3 length: 15 residues. CDR3 loop: CASSQGGQGRDTQYF. CDR3 nucleotides: TGTGCCAGCAGCCAAGGGGGACAGGGGCGAGATACGCAGTATTTT.

The chain joins TRBV6-5 to TRBJ2-7; a possible D gene is TRBD2 (7 bases). Looked up from germline, CDR1 is MNHEY and CDR2 is SVGAGI. The CDR3 runs to 16 residues. The V and J ends lost 4 bases and 2 bases respectively, with 18 bases between them. The CDR3 bases are TGTGCCAGCAGTTCCACTAGGGGGGGAGGGACCTACGAGCAGTACTTC. Protein sequence: CASSSTRGGGTYEQYF.

This CDR3 reads CASRLQGNQGYTF. DNA for the CDR3: TGTGCCAGCAGACTGCAGGGGAACCAGGGCTACACCTTC. V usage is TRBV6-5 and J usage is TRBJ1-2; maybe TRBD1 (6 bases). Germline V gene data show CDR1 as MNHEY and CDR2 as SVGAGI. V was trimmed by 6 bases and J by 8 bases, leaving 16 bases between them. The length of the CDR3 is 13 residues.

This CDR3 reads CASSLRGAGQETQYF. DNA for the CDR3: TGTGCCAGCAGCTTAAGGGGTGCGGGACAAGAGACCCAGTACTTC. The chain uses TRBV11-1 and TRBJ2-5, with D possibly matching TRBD2 (6 bases). This CDR3 contains 15 residues. From germline, CDR1 is SGHAT and CDR2 FQDESV (reference sequence). Trimming stripped 2 bases from V and 2 bases from J, with 12 bases between.

The chain has TRBV15 and TRBJ1-1; D not certain. The CDR3 totals 13 residues. CDR1 and CDR2 from the germline V gene are LNHNV and YYDKDF (reference sequence). V lost 0 bases and J 8 bases, leaving 10 bases between the germline ends. The CDR3 nucleotides read TGTGCCACCAGCAGAGAACGGGAGAGAGAAGCTTTCTTT. Translating it yields CATSREREREAFF.

The chain combines TRBV11-1 with TRBJ1-1; D is uncertain. The CDR3 totals 15 residues. Germline V lookup: CDR1 SGHAT, CDR2 FQDESV (reference sequence). V dropped 5 bases and J dropped 0 bases, with 13 bases sitting between them. This CDR3 is CASSLQINMNTEAFF. The DNA for the CDR3 is TGTGCCAGCAGCCTTCAGATAAATATGAACACTGAAGCTTTCTTT.